The 26 T cell receptor beta chains listed next were all sequenced from one sample in a study of cytomegalovirus exposure and HLA in healthy donors. The primer mix had 60 Vbeta and 13 Jbeta primers. The assay was immunoSEQ multiplex PCR, and TCRdb's table has in-frame clones only and misses some. The table shows approximately 87,000 clones, with 84% occurring only once. Sequencing was done on a sample of PBMCs. Source of these receptors: a woman younger than 30 in good health and CMV-seropositive.

This chain joins TRBV28 and TRBJ2-2, with D perhaps matching TRBD2 (6 bases). V was cut by 6 bases and J by 9 bases, with 17 bases left in between. Germline V gives CDR1 MDHEN, CDR2 SYDVKM. The CDR3 contains 14 residues. CDR3 in DNA: TGTGCCAGCAGACCGCCGGGGGACTCAAGGGAGCTGTTTTTT. Its translation is CASRPPGDSRELFF.

As to this clone: Germline and junction disagree at one end, which may indicate a read error. This chain connects TRBV7-7 to TRBJ2-5; 7 nucleotides line up with TRBD2. This CDR3 has 15 amino acids. The germline CDR1 and CDR2 sequences are SSHAT and FNYEAQ (reference sequence). This CDR3 reads CASSLAPGGQETQYF. CDR3 nucleotide sequence: TGTGCTAGCAGCTTAGCCCCCGGGGGGCAAGAGACCCAGTACTTC.

This clone was seen only once. This chain links TRBV7-9 with TRBJ2-1; TRBD2 matches 12 bases. The length of the CDR3 is 16 residues. Germline assignment: CDR1 SEHNR and CDR2 FQNEAQ (reference sequence). J lost 7 bases, V lost 5 bases, and 9 bases had no gene match. The CDR3 loop is CASSPRTSGKANEQFF. Written as DNA, the CDR3 is TGTGCCAGCAGCCCTCGGACTAGCGGGAAGGCTAATGAGCAGTTCTTC.

The chain joins TRBV6-5 to TRBJ1-2; no clear D gene. The CDR3 extends over 13 amino acids. V lost 2 bases to trimming and J lost 5 bases, with 9 bases between them. CDR1 MNHEY and CDR2 SVGAGI come from the germline V gene. CDR3 DNA sequence: TGTGCCAGCAGTTACGCAGCGAAGTATGGCTACACCTTC. Amino acids: CASSYAAKYGYTF.

The chain is built from TRBV6-5 and TRBJ1-6; 8 bases agree with TRBD1. CDR3 length: 15 amino acids. V was pared by 3 bases and J by 8 bases, with 6 bases of the junction left unmatched. Germline V gives CDR1 MNHEY, CDR2 SVGAGI. CDR3 bases: TGTGCCAGCAGTTATTTTGGGACAGGTGATTCACCCCTCCACTTT. As protein: CASSYFGTGDSPLHF.

Only one count was recorded for this clone. V usage is TRBV25-1 and J usage is TRBJ2-6; 7 bases are a match to TRBD1. J lost 0 bases, V lost 4 bases, and 9 bases had no gene match. The CDR3 loop spans 18 amino acids. CDR1 MGHDK and CDR2 SYGVNS come from the germline V gene. The CDR3 sequence is CASSGPRQGHSGANVLTF. The DNA for the CDR3 is TGTGCCAGCAGTGGGCCCCGACAGGGCCACTCTGGGGCCAACGTCCTGACTTTC.

The chain joins TRBV7-9 to TRBJ2-3, with D unclear. This CDR3 region has 14 residues. Per the germline V gene, CDR1 is SEHNR and CDR2 is FQNEAQ (reference sequence). V lost 5 bases to trimming and J lost 6 bases, with 15 bases between them. CDR3 sequence: CASSPNPLRDTQYF. The DNA of the CDR3 is TGTGCCAGCAGCCCAAACCCCCTCCGGGATACGCAGTATTTT.

This chain joins TRBV7-2 and TRBJ1-1; D is unclear. The germline gives CDR1 SGHTA, CDR2 FQGNSA. This CDR3 region has 12 residues. The V end lost 5 bases, the J end lost 8 bases, and 12 bases lay between the germline ends. DNA for the CDR3: TGTGCCAGCAGCCCCCGAAGAGGGGAAGCTTTCTTT. It specifies CASSPRRGEAFF.

The J gene is TRBJ2-7, the V gene TRBV7-9; 9 nucleotides agree with TRBD1. CDR1 is SEHNR, CDR2 FQNEAQ, per germline (reference sequence). The CDR3 is made up of 17 amino acids. The V and J ends lost 4 bases and 1 base, in that order; junction bases with no gene match: 11. This chain's CDR3 is CASSSIPGQGFSYEQYF. The DNA of the CDR3 is TGTGCCAGCAGCTCCATTCCGGGACAGGGATTTTCCTACGAGCAGTACTTC.

V usage is TRBV7-2 and J usage is TRBJ2-7; 7 nucleotides line up with TRBD1. The V and J ends lost 1 base and 5 bases, in that order; junction bases with no gene match: 17. Germline V gene data show CDR1 as SGHTA and CDR2 as FQGNSA. The CDR3 runs to 18 residues. The chain's CDR3 is CASSLGRLIRGRFNEQYF. DNA of the CDR3: TGTGCCAGCAGCTTAGGACGTCTTATTAGGGGGCGCTTCAACGAGCAGTACTTC.

J is TRBJ2-2 and V is TRBV6-5, with TRBD1 as a possible D gene (6 bases). With 4 bases removed from V and 12 bases from J, the gap between germline ends came to 21 bases. There are 15 residues in the CDR3. Germline assignment: CDR1 MNHEY and CDR2 SVGAGI. The CDR3 sequence: CASSSVPRGTQQLFF. The CDR3 DNA is TGTGCCAGCAGTTCGGTCCCCAGGGGAACCCAACAGCTGTTTTTT.

V usage is TRBV29-1 and J usage is TRBJ2-5; 9 nucleotides align to TRBD2. Germline V gene lookup returns CDR1 SQVTM and CDR2 ANQGSEA. The CDR3 runs to 13 residues. V was clipped by 6 bases and J by 5 bases; unmatched bases: 7. The CDR3 coding sequence is TGCAGCGTCACCTTTAGCGGGAGTGAGACCCAGTACTTC. Its translation: CSVTFSGSETQYF.

CDR3 sequence: CASSLNGYNSPLHF. DNA of the CDR3: TGCGCCAGCAGCTTGAACGGTTATAATTCACCCCTCCACTTT. The V gene is TRBV5-1, the J gene TRBJ1-6; D unclear. The CDR3 contains 14 residues. The ends were cut back, 1 base at V and 4 bases at J, with 6 bases in the middle. Germline loops: CDR1 SGHRS, CDR2 YFSETQ.

This chain links TRBV30 with TRBJ2-5; D is possibly TRBD2 (5 bases). V lost 4 bases and J lost 7, with 16 bases in between. Looked up from germline, CDR1 is GTSNPN and CDR2 is SVGIG (reference sequence). The CDR3 length is 13 residues. Written as DNA, the CDR3 is TGTGCCTGGACCGGTCGGCGGGTTGGGACCCAGTACTTC. Translated, it gives CAWTGRRVGTQYF.

The chain combines TRBV7-8 with TRBJ1-5; D uncertain. This CDR3 spans 16 amino acids. V lost 1 base and J 0 bases, leaving 10 bases between the germline ends. CDR1 is SGHVS and CDR2 is FQNEAQ in the germline V gene. The CDR3 protein is CASSLVPRYSNQPQHF. DNA of the CDR3: TGTGCCAGCAGCTTAGTTCCGCGATATAGCAATCAGCCCCAGCATTTT.

The V and J genes are TRBV28 and TRBJ1-2, with TRBD1 as a possible D gene (6 bases). The length of the CDR3 is 16 residues. V lost 6 bases and J lost 2, with 19 bases in between. Germline V gene sequence: CDR1 MDHEN, CDR2 SYDVKM. The DNA for the CDR3 is TGTGCCAGCAGCCGAACAGGGCTCCCCCTCAACTATGGCTACACCTTC. Residues: CASSRTGLPLNYGYTF.

The V gene is TRBV10-3, the J gene TRBJ1-1; TRBD1 matches at 9 bases. Germline V lookup: CDR1 ENHRY, CDR2 SYGVKD. CDR3 length: 14 amino acids. V trimming: 6 bases; J trimming: 4 bases; junction bases outside the gene matches: 6. The CDR3 sequence: CAIRDRGLSTEAFF. The CDR3 DNA follows: TGTGCCATCAGGGACAGGGGTCTGAGCACTGAAGCTTTCTTT.

This sequence joins TRBV5-8 and TRBJ1-1, with a tentative D call TRBD1 (5 bases). With 2 bases removed from V and 0 bases from J, the gap between germline ends came to 8 bases. The CDR3 is made up of 14 amino acids. CDR1 and CDR2 (germline): SGHTS, YDEGEE. CDR3 amino acids: CASSLPGMNTEAFF. As DNA, the CDR3 is TGTGCCAGCAGCTTACCAGGGATGAACACTGAAGCTTTCTTT.

The genes are TRBV18 and TRBJ1-1, with no clear D. The V end lost 4 bases, the J end lost 6 bases, and 15 bases lay between the germline ends. The CDR3 spans 14 residues. CDR1 and CDR2 (germline): KGHSH, LQKENI. The CDR3 bases are TGTGCCAGCTCACGGACTACAAGTGGCTCTGAAGCTTTCTTT. This encodes CASSRTTSGSEAFF.

The chain has TRBV13 and TRBJ2-5; possible D gene TRBD1, 5 bases. Trimming left V 5 bases short and J 5 bases short, with 18 bases between. This CDR3 has 15 amino acids. Germline V gene lookup returns CDR1 PRHDT and CDR2 FYEKMQ (reference sequence). The CDR3 is CASSTNLGAGETQYF. As DNA, the CDR3 is TGTGCCAGCAGCACAAACCTAGGGGCAGGGGAGACCCAGTACTTC.

The chain's CDR3 is CASNSRVGNQPQHF. The CDR3 bases are TGTGCCAGTAATTCCAGGGTTGGCAATCAGCCCCAGCATTTT. The rearrangement links TRBV19 to TRBJ1-5; the D gene is possibly TRBD1 (5 bases). The CDR3 runs 14 residues. V was cut by 7 bases and J by 2 bases, with 12 bases left in between. Germline CDR1 LNHDA, CDR2 SQIVND (reference sequence). The full variable domain, its missing parts supplied by reference TRBV19 and TRBJ1-5, is DGGITQSPKYLFRKEGQNVTLSCEQNLNHDAMYWYRQDPGQGLRLIYYSQIVNDFQKGDIAEGYSVSREKKESFPLTVTSAQKNPTAFYLCASNSRVGNQPQHFGDGTRLSIL.

The chain recombines TRBV5-1 with TRBJ2-2; maybe TRBD1 (6 bases). The germline gives CDR1 SGHRS, CDR2 YFSETQ. The CDR3 extends over 15 amino acids. With 0 bases removed from V and 4 bases from J, the gap between germline ends came to 10 bases. CDR3 residues: CASSLETGRTGELFF. CDR3 coding DNA: TGCGCCAGCAGCTTGGAGACAGGCCGCACCGGGGAGCTGTTTTTT. The complete variable domain, with remaining parts taken from reference TRBV5-1 and TRBJ2-2, reads KAGVTQTPRYLIKTRGQQVTLSCSPISGHRSVSWYQQTPGQGLQFLFEYFSETQRNKGNFPGRFSGRQFSNSRSEMNVSTLELGDSALYLCASSLETGRTGELFFGEGSRLTVL.

This clone was recorded only once. The rearrangement links TRBV15 to TRBJ1-2; weak D call: TRBD1 (5 bases). CDR3 length: 16 residues. From germline, CDR1 is LNHNV and CDR2 YYDKDF (reference sequence). V lost 0 bases to trimming and J lost 6 bases, with 17 bases between them. CDR3 nucleotides: TGTGCCACCAGCAGAGATGACAGCTCGATTATAGATGGCTACACCTTC. This translates into CATSRDDSSIIDGYTF.

The genes are TRBV7-9 and TRBJ2-1, with 11 bases lining up with TRBD2. Germline CDR1 reads SEHNR; CDR2 reads FQNEAQ (reference sequence). This CDR3 region has 17 residues. V shed 1 base, J shed 8 bases, and the junction held 10 bases outside the gene matches. The CDR3 sequence: CASSLVTRLAGSYEQFF. The CDR3 DNA reads as TGTGCCAGCAGCTTAGTCACTCGACTAGCGGGGAGCTATGAGCAGTTCTTC.

This chain links TRBV7-6 with TRBJ2-2; D not resolved. The germline V gene has CDR1 SGHVS and CDR2 FNYEAQ. V was shortened by 0 bases and J by 0 bases, with 5 bases between the two germline ends. The CDR3 sequence is 15 residues long. In DNA form, the CDR3 reads TGTGCCAGCAGCTTAGCCAGCGCGAACACCGGGGAGCTGTTTTTT. This encodes CASSLASANTGELFF.

The V call is TRBV4-2, the J call TRBJ2-1, with 9 bases matching TRBD2. CDR3 length equals 15 residues. The germline gives CDR1 LGHNA, CDR2 YNFKEQ. V was clipped by 1 base and J by 6 bases; unmatched bases: 4. CDR3 in DNA: TGTGCCAGCAGCCAAGGCGGGGGGGATTTCAATGAGCAGTTCTTC. It yields the protein CASSQGGGDFNEQFF.